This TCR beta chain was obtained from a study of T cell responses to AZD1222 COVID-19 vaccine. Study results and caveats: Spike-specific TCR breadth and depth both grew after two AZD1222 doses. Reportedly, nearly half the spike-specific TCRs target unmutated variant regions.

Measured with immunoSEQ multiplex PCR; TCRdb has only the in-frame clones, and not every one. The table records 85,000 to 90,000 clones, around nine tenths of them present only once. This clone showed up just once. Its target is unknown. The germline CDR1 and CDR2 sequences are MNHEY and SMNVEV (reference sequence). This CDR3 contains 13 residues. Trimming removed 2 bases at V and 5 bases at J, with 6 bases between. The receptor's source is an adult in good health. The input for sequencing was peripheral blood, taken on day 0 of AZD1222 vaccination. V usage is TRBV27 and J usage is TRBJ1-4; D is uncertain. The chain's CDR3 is CASSLDENEKLFF. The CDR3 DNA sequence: TGTGCCAGCAGTTTAGACGAAAATGAAAAACTGTTTTTT.